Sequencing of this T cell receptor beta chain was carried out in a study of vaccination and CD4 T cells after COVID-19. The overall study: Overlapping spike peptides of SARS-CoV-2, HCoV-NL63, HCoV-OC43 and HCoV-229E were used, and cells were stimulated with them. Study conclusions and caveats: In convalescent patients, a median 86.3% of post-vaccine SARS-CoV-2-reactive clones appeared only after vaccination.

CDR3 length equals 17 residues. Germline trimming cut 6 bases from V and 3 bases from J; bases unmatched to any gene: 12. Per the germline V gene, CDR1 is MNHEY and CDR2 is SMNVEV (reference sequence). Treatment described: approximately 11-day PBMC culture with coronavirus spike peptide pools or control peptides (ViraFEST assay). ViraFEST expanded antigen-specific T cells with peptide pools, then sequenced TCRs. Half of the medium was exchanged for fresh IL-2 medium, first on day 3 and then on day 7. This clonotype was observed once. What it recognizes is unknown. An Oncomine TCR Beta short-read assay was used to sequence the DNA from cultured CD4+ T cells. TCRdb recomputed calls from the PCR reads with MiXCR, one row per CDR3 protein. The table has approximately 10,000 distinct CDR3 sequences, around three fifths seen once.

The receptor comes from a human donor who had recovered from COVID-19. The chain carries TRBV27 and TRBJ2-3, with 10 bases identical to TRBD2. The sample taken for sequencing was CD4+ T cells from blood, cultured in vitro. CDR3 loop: CASRILGRGLATDTQYF. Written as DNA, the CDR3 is TGTGCCAGCAGGATACTAGGGAGGGGACTAGCGACAGATACGCAGTATTTT.